The text below deals with one TCR beta chain. This CDR3 is built from 13 residues. V shed 7 bases and J shed 0 bases, with 7 bases lying between them. Germline V gene lookup returns CDR1 SGHTA and CDR2 FQGNSA. TCRdb reprocessed the 5' RACE reads via MiXCR and lists one record per CDR3 protein. Of about 300,000 distinct CDR3 sequences listed, 7.5% to 9% are singletons. These data come from a study of T cells after yellow fever vaccination. For the study at large: The authors prepared low-cell-number fractions using SMART-Seq v4 Ultra Low Input.

V is TRBV7-2 and J is TRBJ2-4; D not resolved. Sequencing was performed on CD4+ T cells sorted from PBMCs, taken 5 days after the yellow fever booster vaccination. This sequence was found in a young man who received the YFV17D yellow fever vaccine. The CDR3 coding sequence is TGTGCCAGCACAACGGTAGCCAAAAACATTCAGTACTTC. Protein: CASTTVAKNIQYF.